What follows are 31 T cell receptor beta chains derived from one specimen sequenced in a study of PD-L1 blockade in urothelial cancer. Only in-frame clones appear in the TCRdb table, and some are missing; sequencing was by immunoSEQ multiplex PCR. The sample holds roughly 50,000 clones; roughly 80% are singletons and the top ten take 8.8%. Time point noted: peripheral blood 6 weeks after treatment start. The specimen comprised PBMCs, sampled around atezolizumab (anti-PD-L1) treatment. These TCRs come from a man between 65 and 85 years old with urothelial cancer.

CDR3 in DNA: TGCGCCAGCAGCTTTTACTCCGGGACAGGGTTGACGGCCTCCTACGAGCAGTACTTC. Translation: CASSFYSGTGLTASYEQYF. This chain connects TRBV5-1 to TRBJ2-7; 9 nucleotides align to TRBD1. This CDR3 is built from 19 residues. Trimming removed 2 bases from V and 0 bases from J; junction bases left unmatched: 15. CDR1 and CDR2 (germline): SGHRS, YFSETQ.

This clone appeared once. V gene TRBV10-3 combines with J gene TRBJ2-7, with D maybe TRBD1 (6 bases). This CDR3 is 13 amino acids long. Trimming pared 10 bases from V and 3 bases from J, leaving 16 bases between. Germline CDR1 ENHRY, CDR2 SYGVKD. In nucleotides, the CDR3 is TGTGCCACGGCGGGCCAAGGGGGCTACGAGCAGTACTTC. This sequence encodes CATAGQGGYEQYF.

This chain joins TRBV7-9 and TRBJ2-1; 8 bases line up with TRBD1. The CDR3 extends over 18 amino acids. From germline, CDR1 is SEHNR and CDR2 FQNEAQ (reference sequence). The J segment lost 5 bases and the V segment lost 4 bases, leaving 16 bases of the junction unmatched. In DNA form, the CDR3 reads TGTGCCAGCAGCTCTGGGGGGCAGGGGGCGGTCCCTAACAATGAGCAGTTCTTC. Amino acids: CASSSGGQGAVPNNEQFF.

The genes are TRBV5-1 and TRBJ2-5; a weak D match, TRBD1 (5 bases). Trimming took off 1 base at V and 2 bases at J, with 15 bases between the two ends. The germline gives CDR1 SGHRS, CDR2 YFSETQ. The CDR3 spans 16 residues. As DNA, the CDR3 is TGCGCCAGCAGCTTGACGGCTGCTGGGGCGCAAGAGACCCAGTACTTC. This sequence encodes CASSLTAAGAQETQYF.

The CDR3: CASSLGQANTEAFF. The CDR3 region has the DNA TGCGCCAGCAGCTTGGGACAGGCGAACACTGAAGCTTTCTTT. V gene TRBV5-1 combines with J gene TRBJ1-1; possibly TRBD1 for D (6 bases). Trimming removed 0 bases from V and 1 base from J, with 7 bases in between. The CDR3 runs 14 residues. Per germline, CDR1 SGHRS and CDR2 YFSETQ.

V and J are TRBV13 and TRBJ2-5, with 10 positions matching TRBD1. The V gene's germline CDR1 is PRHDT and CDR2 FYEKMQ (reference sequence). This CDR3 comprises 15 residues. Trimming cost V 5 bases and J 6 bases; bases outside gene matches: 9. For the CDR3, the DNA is TGTGCCAGCAGCGCTTTGGGACAGGGGACACAGACCCAGTACTTC. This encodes CASSALGQGTQTQYF.

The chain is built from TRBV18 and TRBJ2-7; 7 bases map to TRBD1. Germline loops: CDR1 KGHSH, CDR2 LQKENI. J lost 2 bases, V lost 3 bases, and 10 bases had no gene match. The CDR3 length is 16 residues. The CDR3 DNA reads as TGTGCCAGCTCACCCTACAGGGGTGGTTCTACCTACGAGCAGTACTTC. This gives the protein CASSPYRGGSTYEQYF.

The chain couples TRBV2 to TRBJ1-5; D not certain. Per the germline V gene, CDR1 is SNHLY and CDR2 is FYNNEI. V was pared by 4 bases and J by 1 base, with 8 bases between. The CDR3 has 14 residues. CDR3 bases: TGTGCCAGCAGTGTCCTCGAGAGCAATCAGCCCCAGCATTTT. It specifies CASSVLESNQPQHF.

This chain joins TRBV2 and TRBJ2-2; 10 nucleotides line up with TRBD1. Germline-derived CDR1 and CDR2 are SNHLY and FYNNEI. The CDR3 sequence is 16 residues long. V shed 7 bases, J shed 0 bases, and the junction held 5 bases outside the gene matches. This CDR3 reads CASTRGQGANTGELFF. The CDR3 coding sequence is TGTGCCAGCACCAGAGGACAGGGGGCGAACACCGGGGAGCTGTTTTTT.

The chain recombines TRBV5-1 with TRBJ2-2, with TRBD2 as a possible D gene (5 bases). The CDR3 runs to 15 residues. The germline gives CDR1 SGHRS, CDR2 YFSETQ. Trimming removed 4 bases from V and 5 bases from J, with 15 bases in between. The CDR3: CASSPKGGGTGELFF. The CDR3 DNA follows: TGCGCCAGCAGCCCCAAGGGTGGCGGGACCGGGGAGCTGTTTTTT.

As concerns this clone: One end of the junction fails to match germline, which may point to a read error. DNA for the CDR3: TGTGCTAGCAGCAACCACCCCGGACAGGGAGGTACCGGGGAGCTGTTTTTT. This codes for CASSNHPGQGGTGELFF. V usage is TRBV7-7 and J usage is TRBJ2-2; 8 bases are shared with TRBD1. Looked up from germline, CDR1 is SSHAT and CDR2 is FNYEAQ (reference sequence). This CDR3 has 17 amino acids. The whole variable domain, filled in from reference TRBV7-7 and TRBJ2-2, reads GAGVSQSPRYKVTKRGQDVTLRCDPISSHATLYWYQQALGQGPEFLTYFNYEAQPDKSGLPSDRFSAERPEGSISTLTIQRTEQRDSAMYRCASSNHPGQGGTGELFFGEGSRLTVL.

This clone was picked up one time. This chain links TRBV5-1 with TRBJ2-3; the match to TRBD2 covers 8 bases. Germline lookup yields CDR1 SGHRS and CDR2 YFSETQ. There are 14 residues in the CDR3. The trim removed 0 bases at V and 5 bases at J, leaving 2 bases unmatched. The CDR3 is CASSLGREEDTQYF. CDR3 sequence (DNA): TGCGCCAGCAGCTTGGGGCGGGAGGAAGATACGCAGTATTTT.

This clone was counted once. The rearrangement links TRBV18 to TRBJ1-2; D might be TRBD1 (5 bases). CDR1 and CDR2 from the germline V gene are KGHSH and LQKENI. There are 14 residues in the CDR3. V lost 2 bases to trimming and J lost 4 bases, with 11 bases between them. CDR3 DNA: TGTGCCAGCTCACCAGAGATGGGGCCCTATGGCTACACCTTC. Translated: CASSPEMGPYGYTF.

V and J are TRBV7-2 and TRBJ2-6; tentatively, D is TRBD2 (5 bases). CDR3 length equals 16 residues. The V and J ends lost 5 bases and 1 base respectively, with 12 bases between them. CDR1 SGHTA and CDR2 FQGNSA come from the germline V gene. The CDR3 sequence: CASSLSEGSGANVLTF. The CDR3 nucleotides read TGTGCCAGCAGCCTTTCAGAGGGATCTGGGGCCAACGTCCTGACTTTC.

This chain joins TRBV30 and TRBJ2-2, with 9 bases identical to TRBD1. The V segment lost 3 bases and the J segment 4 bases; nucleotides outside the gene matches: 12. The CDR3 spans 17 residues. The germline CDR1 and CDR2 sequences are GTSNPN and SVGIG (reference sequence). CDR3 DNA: TGTGCCTGGAGCCCCCTCAGACAGGGGGAGAGCACCGGGGAGCTGTTTTTT. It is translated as CAWSPLRQGESTGELFF.

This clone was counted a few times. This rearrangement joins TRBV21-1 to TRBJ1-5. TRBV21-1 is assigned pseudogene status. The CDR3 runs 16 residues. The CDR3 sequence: CASKNPDASGNQPQHF. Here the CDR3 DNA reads TGTGCCAGCAAGAACCCGGACGCGTCGGGGAATCAGCCCCAGCATTTT.

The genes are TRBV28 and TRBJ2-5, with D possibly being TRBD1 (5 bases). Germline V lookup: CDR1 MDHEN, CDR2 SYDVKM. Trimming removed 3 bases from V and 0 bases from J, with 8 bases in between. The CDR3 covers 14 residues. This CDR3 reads CASSFPQDQETQYF. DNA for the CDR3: TGTGCCAGCAGTTTCCCACAGGACCAAGAGACCCAGTACTTC.

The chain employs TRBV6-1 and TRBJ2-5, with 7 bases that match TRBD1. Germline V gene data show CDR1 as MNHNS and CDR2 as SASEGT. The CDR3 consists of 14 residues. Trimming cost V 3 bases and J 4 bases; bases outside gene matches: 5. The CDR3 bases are TGTGCCAGCAGTGATTTGACAGGGTCAGAGACCCAGTACTTC. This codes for CASSDLTGSETQYF.

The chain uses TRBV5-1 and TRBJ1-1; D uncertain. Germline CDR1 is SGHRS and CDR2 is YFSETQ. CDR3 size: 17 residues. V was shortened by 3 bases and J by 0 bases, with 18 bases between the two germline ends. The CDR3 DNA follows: TGCGCCAGCAGCTACCGGGCCGTCAGCGGTCTGAACACTGAAGCTTTCTTT. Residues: CASSYRAVSGLNTEAFF.

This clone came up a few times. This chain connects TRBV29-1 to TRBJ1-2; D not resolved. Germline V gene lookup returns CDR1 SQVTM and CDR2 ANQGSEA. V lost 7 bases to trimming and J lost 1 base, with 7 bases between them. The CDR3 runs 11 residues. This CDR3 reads CSARFNYGYTF. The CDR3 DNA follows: TGCAGCGCCAGGTTTAACTATGGCTACACCTTC.

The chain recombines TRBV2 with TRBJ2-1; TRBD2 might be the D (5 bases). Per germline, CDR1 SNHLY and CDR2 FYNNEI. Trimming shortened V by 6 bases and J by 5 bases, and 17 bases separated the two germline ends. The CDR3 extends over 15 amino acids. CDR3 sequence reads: CASRPGSDLNNEQFF. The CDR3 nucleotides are TGTGCCAGCAGGCCGGGTAGCGACTTAAACAATGAGCAGTTCTTC.

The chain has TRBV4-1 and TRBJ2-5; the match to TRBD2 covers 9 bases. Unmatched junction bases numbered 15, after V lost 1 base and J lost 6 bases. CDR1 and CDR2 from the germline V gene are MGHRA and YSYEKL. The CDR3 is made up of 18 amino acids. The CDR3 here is CASSQVITQAGGTQTQYF. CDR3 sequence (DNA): TGCGCCAGCAGCCAAGTGATTACCCAAGCGGGAGGTACTCAGACCCAGTACTTC.

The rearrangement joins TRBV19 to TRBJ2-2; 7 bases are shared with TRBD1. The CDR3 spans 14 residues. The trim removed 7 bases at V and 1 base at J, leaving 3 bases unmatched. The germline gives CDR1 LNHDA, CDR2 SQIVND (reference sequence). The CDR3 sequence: CASKGAENTGELFF. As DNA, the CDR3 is TGTGCCAGTAAGGGGGCCGAGAACACCGGGGAGCTGTTTTTT.

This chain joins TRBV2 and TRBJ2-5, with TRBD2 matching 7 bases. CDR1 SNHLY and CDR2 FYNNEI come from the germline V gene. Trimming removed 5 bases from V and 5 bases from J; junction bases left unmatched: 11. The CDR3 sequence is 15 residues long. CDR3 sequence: CASSLLAAVSETQYF. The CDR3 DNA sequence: TGTGCCAGCAGTCTCCTAGCGGCGGTATCGGAGACCCAGTACTTC.

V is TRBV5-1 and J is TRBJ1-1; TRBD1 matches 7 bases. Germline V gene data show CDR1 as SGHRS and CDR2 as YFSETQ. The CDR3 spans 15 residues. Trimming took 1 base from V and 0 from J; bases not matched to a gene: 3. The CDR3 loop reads CASSLTGVMNTEAFF. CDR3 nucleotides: TGCGCCAGCAGCTTGACAGGGGTCATGAACACTGAAGCTTTCTTT.

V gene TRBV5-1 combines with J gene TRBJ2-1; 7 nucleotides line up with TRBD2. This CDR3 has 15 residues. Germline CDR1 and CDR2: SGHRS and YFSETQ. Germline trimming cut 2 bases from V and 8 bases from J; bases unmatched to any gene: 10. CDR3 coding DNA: TGCGCCAGCAGCTTAGCGGGAAGTCCCGTCGATGAGCAGTTCTTC. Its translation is CASSLAGSPVDEQFF.

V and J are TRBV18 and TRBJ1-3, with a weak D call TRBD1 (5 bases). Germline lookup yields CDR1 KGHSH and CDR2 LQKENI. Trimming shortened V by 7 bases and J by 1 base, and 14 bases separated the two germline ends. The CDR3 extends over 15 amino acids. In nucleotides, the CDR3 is TGTGCCAGCTTTCCAGGGAGCGGGTCTGGAAACACCATATATTTT. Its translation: CASFPGSGSGNTIYF.

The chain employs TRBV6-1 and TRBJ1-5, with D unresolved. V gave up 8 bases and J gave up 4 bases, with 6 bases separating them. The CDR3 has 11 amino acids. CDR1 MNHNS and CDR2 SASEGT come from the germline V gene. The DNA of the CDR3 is TGTGCCAGCGCACTAAATCAGCCCCAGCATTTT. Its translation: CASALNQPQHF.

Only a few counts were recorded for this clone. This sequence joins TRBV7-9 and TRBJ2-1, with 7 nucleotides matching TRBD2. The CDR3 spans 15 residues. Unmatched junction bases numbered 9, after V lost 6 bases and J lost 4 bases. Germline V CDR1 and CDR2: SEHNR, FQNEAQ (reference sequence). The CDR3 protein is CASSRLAGDYNEQFF. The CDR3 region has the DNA TGTGCCAGCAGTCGACTAGCCGGAGATTACAATGAGCAGTTCTTC.

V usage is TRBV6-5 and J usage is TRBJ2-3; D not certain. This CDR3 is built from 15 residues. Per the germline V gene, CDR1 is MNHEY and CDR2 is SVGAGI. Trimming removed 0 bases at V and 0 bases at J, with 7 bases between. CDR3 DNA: TGTGCCAGCAGTTACTCGGGCAGGAGCACAGATACGCAGTATTTT. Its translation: CASSYSGRSTDTQYF.

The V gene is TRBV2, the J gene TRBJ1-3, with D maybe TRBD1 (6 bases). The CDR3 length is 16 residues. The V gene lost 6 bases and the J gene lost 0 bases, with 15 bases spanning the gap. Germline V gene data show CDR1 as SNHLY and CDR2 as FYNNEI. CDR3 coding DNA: TGTGCCAGCAGCCAGCAAGGGGGGGTCTCTGGAAACACCATATATTTT. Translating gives CASSQQGGVSGNTIYF.